The 23 T cell receptor beta chains presented below share a single source sample, sequenced in a study of monozygotic twins with inflammatory bowel disease (dated 2019 in TCRdb). Preparation of the library involved 5' RACE. Sequencing instrument: Illumina HiSeq 2500. TCRdb reprocessed the reads, so every CDR3 protein sequence counts as one entry and DNA is not shown. This sample's table lists a few hundred thousand distinct CDR3 sequences. Together, the top ten hold less than 2.5% of the sample. The sample taken for sequencing was blood. These receptor sequences come from a human donor with ulcerative colitis or Crohn's disease, or a healthy co-twin of an affected twin (not recorded which).

The chain is built from TRBV30 and TRBJ1-6; TCRdb returns TRBD1, unconfirmable since there is no DNA. CDR1 is GTSNPN and CDR2 is SVGIG in the germline V gene (reference sequence). This CDR3 region has 13 residues. The chain's CDR3 is CAWASGLESPLHF.

The rearrangement links TRBV7-9 to TRBJ2-1; TCRdb picks TRBD2, but there is no DNA to check that call. The CDR3 is made up of 16 amino acids. The germline V gene has CDR1 SEHNR and CDR2 FQNEAQ (reference sequence). The CDR3 loop reads CASSLESLSSYNEQFF.

J is TRBJ2-4 and V is TRBV5-1; TCRdb outputs TRBD1, but without DNA this stays unchecked. This CDR3 has 16 residues. CDR1 is SGHRS and CDR2 is YFSETQ in the germline V gene. The CDR3 loop is CASSLVYRGAKNIQYF. Based on the CDR3 plus reference TRBV5-1 and TRBJ2-4, the full variable domain is KAGVTQTPRYLIKTRGQQVTLSCSPISGHRSVSWYQQTPGQGLQFLFEYFSETQRNKGNFPGRFSGRQFSNSRSEMNVSTLELGDSALYLCASSLVYRGAKNIQYFGAGTRLSVL.

V usage is TRBV10-3 and J usage is TRBJ2-3; TCRdb gives TRBD1 as the D gene, but with no DNA this cannot be confirmed. The CDR3 consists of 16 residues. Per the germline V gene, CDR1 is ENHRY and CDR2 is SYGVKD. The CDR3 sequence is CAISGARAGATDTQYF.

The chain has TRBV20-1 and TRBJ2-3. CDR1 and CDR2 from the germline V gene are DFQATT and SNEGSKA (reference sequence). This CDR3 is built from 16 residues. The chain's CDR3 is CSARDDPSLHTDTQYF.

The gene calls are TRBV9 and TRBJ2-7. Per germline, CDR1 SGDLS and CDR2 YYNGEE. The length of the CDR3 is 16 residues. CDR3 region: CASSVGGREGLYEQYF.

V and J are TRBV5-1 and TRBJ1-4; no DNA is available, so the TRBD1 call from TCRdb remains unchecked. Germline V CDR1 and CDR2: SGHRS, YFSETQ. The CDR3 has 15 residues. This CDR3 reads CASSPKTGGGEKLFF.

This sequence joins TRBV7-7 and TRBJ2-2. Germline V CDR1 and CDR2: SSHAT, FNYEAQ (reference sequence). This CDR3 has 16 amino acids. The CDR3 spells CASSSGFDGNTGELFF.

This chain links TRBV5-1 with TRBJ2-7. Per germline, CDR1 SGHRS and CDR2 YFSETQ. The CDR3 contains 12 residues. This CDR3 is CASSLNSYEQYF.

This chain joins TRBV12-3 or TRBV12-4 and TRBJ2-3; the D gene TCRdb calls, TRBD1, cannot be checked with no DNA. The CDR3 spans 15 residues. Here the CDR3 reads CASRRGQGGTDTQYF.

V is TRBV27 and J is TRBJ2-5. This CDR3 region has 13 residues. Germline CDR1 and CDR2: MNHEY and SMNVEV (reference sequence). CDR3 loop: CASSIKPQETQYF.

V usage is TRBV3-1 and J usage is TRBJ1-2; the TCRdb D gene call, TRBD1, has no DNA to confirm it. The CDR3 totals 14 residues. The germline CDR1 and CDR2 sequences are LGHDT and YNNKEL (reference sequence). The CDR3: CASSQDRGRYGYTF.

V usage is TRBV5-1 and J usage is TRBJ1-1. CDR3 length equals 14 residues. CDR1 and CDR2 (germline): SGHRS, YFSETQ. CDR3 residues: CASSALTMNTEAFF. The variable domain in full, with the rest retrieved from reference TRBV5-1 and TRBJ1-1, is KAGVTQTPRYLIKTRGQQVTLSCSPISGHRSVSWYQQTPGQGLQFLFEYFSETQRNKGNFPGRFSGRQFSNSRSEMNVSTLELGDSALYLCASSALTMNTEAFFGQGTRLTVV.

The chain uses TRBV20-1 and TRBJ2-2. CDR3 length: 15 residues. Germline V gives CDR1 DFQATT, CDR2 SNEGSKA (reference sequence). The CDR3 spells CSARVFGQDNGELFF.

This rearrangement joins TRBV20-1 to TRBJ2-1; the D call of TRBD1 rests on TCRdb alone, since no DNA is present to check it. CDR1 and CDR2 (germline): DFQATT, SNEGSKA (reference sequence). The CDR3 loop spans 13 amino acids. CDR3 loop: CSARSRGNNEQFF.

The rearrangement joins TRBV10-3 to TRBJ2-5; TCRdb names TRBD2, which stays unverified in the absence of DNA. Germline CDR1 and CDR2: ENHRY and SYGVKD. This CDR3 is built from 13 residues. This CDR3 is CAIRWDSQETQYF.

The chain has TRBV20-1 and TRBJ2-3; the D gene TCRdb calls, TRBD1, cannot be checked with no DNA. The CDR3 loop spans 15 amino acids. Germline CDR1 is DFQATT and CDR2 is SNEGSKA (reference sequence). CDR3 sequence reads: CSANPQASKTDTQYF.

This rearrangement joins TRBV5-1 to TRBJ2-7; TCRdb gives TRBD1 as the D gene, but with no DNA this cannot be confirmed. CDR1 is SGHRS, CDR2 YFSETQ, per germline. The CDR3 contains 18 residues. The CDR3 spells CASGLGTGSLGGSYEQYF.

The gene calls are TRBV19 and TRBJ1-3; TCRdb lists TRBD1, though no DNA is available to test this call. The CDR3 runs to 16 residues. Germline V lookup: CDR1 LNHDA, CDR2 SQIVND (reference sequence). CDR3 region: CASSTGPQDSGNTIYF.

The chain is built from TRBV7-2 and TRBJ1-1; checking the TCRdb D call of TRBD1 is not possible without DNA. There are 14 residues in the CDR3. Germline V CDR1 and CDR2: SGHTA, FQGNSA. The CDR3 here is CASSLTGFATEAFF.

The chain carries TRBV12-3 or TRBV12-4 and TRBJ2-3; TCRdb returns TRBD2, unconfirmable since there is no DNA. This CDR3 has 14 residues. CDR3 amino acids: CASRLAGGTDTQYF.

The V call is TRBV7-9, the J call TRBJ2-7; TCRdb reports TRBD2, a call that lacks DNA to check it against. CDR3 length equals 14 residues. Germline values: CDR1 SEHNR, CDR2 FQNEAQ (reference sequence). CDR3: CASSYADSALGQYF.

V is TRBV6-2 or TRBV6-3 and J is TRBJ2-1; the TCRdb call, TRBD2, lacks DNA for checking. Germline-derived CDR1 and CDR2 are MNHEY and SVGEGT. CDR3 size: 14 residues. The CDR3 is CASLSGGAYNEQFF.